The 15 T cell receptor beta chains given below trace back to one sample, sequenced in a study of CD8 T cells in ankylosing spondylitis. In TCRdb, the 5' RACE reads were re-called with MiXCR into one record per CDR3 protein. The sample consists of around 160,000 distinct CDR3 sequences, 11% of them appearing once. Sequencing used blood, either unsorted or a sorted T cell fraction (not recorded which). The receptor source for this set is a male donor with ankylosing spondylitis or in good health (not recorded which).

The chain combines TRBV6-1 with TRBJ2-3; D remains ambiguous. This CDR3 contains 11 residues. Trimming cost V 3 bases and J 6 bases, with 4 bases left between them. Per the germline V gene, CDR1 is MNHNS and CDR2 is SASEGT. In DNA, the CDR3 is TGTGCCAGCAGTGAGTGGGATACGCAGTATTTT. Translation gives CASSEWDTQYF.

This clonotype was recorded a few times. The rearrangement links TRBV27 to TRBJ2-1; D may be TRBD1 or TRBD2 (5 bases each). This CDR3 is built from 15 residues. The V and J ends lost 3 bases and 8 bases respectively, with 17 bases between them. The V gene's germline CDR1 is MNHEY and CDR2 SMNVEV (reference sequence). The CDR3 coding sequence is TGTGCCAGCAGTTTTACCGGGCCCCGAGGGGATGAGCAGTTCTTC. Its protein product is CASSFTGPRGDEQFF.

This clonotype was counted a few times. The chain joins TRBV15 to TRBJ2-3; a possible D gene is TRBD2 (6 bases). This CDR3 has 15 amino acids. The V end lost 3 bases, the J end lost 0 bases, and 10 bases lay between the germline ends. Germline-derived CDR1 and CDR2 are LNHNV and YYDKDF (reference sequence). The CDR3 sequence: CATSRTGTSTDTQYF. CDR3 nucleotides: TGTGCCACCAGCAGGACCGGGACTAGCACAGATACGCAGTATTTT.

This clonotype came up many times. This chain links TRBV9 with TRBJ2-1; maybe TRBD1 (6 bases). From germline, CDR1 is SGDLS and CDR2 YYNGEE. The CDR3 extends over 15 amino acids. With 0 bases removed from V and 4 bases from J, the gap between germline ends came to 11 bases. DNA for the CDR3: TGTGCCAGCAGCGTAGTCGCGACAGGATACAATGAGCAGTTCTTC. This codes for CASSVVATGYNEQFF. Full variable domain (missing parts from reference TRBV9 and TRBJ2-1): DSGVTQTPKHLITATGQRVTLRCSPRSGDLSVYWYQQSLDQGLQFLIQYYNGEERAKGNILERFSAQQFPDLHSELNLSSLELGDSALYFCASSVVATGYNEQFFGPGTRLTVL.

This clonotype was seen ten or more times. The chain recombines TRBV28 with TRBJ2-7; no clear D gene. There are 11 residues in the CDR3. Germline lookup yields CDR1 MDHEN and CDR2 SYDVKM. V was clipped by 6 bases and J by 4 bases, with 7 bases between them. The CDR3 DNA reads TGTGCCAGCAGCGTGACGTACGAGCAGTACTTC. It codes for CASSVTYEQYF.

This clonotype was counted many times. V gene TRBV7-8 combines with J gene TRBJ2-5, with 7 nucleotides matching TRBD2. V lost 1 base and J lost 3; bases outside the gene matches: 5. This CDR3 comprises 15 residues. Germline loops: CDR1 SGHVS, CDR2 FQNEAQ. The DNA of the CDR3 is TGTGCCAGCAGCTTAGTCAGGCTAGCGGAAGAGACCCAGTACTTC. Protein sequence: CASSLVRLAEETQYF. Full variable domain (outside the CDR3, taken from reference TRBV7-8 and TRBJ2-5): GAGVSQSPRYKVAKRGQDVALRCDPISGHVSLFWYQQALGQGPEFLTYFQNEAQLDKSGLPSDRFFAERPEGSVSTLKIQRTQQEDSAVYLCASSLVRLAEETQYFGPGTRLLVL.

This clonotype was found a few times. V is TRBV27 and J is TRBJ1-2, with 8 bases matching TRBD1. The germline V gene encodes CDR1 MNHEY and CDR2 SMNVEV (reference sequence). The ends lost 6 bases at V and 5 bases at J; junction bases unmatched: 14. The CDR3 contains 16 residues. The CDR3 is CASRRWRQGPTYGYTF. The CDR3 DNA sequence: TGTGCCAGCAGGCGATGGAGACAGGGGCCAACATATGGCTACACCTTC.

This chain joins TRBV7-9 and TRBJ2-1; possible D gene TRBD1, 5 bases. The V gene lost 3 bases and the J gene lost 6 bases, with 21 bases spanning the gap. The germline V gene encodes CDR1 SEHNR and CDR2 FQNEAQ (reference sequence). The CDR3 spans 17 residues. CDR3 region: CASSFFPPLGRANEQFF. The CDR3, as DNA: TGTGCCAGCAGCTTTTTCCCCCCACTGGGCAGGGCCAATGAGCAGTTCTTC.

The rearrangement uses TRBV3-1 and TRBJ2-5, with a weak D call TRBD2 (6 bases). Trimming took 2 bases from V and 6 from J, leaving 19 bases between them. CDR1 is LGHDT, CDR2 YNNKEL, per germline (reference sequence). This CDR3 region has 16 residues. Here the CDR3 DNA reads TGTGCCAGCAGCCAAAGGCTAGCGTCGGCAATGAAGACCCAGTACTTC. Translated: CASSQRLASAMKTQYF.

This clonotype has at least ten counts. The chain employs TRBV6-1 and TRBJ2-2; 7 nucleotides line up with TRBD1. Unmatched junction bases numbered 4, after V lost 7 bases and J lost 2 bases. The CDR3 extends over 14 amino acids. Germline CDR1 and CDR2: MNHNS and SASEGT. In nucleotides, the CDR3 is TGTGCCAGCAAGACAGGGACAAACACCGGGGAGCTGTTTTTT. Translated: CASKTGTNTGELFF.

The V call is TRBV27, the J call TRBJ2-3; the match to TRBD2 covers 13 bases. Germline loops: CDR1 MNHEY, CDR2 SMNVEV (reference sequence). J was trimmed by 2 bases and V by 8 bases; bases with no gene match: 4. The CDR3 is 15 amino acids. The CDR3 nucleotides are TGTGCCAGCTGGGGACTAGCGGGACCCACAGATACGCAGTATTTT. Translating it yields CASWGLAGPTDTQYF.

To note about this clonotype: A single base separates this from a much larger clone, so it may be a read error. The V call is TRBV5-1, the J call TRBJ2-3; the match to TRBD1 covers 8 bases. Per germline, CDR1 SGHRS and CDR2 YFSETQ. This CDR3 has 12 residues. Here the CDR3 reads CANSLDRVGQYF. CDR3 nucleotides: TGCGCCAACAGCTTGGACAGGGTTGGGCAGTATTTT.

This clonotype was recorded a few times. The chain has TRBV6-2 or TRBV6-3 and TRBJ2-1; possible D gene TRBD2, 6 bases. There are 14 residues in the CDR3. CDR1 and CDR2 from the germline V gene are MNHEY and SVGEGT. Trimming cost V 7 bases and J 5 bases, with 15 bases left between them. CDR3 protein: CASINPGVHNEQFF. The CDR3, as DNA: TGTGCCAGCATCAACCCGGGAGTCCACAATGAGCAGTTCTTC.

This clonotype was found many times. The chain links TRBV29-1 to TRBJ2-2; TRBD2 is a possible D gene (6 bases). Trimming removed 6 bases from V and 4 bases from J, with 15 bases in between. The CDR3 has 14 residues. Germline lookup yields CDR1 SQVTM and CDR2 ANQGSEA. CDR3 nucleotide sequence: TGCAGCGTCAGACTAGTATTGAGCACCGGGGAGCTGTTTTTT. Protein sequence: CSVRLVLSTGELFF.

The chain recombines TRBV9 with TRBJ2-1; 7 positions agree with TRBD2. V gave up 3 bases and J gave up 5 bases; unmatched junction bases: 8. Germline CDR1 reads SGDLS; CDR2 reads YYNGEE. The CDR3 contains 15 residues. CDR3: CASSAKAGSDNEQFF. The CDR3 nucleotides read TGTGCCAGCAGCGCAAAAGCGGGGAGCGACAATGAGCAGTTCTTC.